Below, 17 T cell receptor beta chains from the same sample are listed, as sequenced in a study of early stage breast cancer tumors. TCRdb keeps only in-frame clones here, not all; method: immunoSEQ multiplex PCR. The repertoire holds some 11,000 clones, approximately 78% seen once, with 20% to 25% in the top ten. Sequences were obtained from breast tumor tissue. The receptors were gathered from a person aged 40 to 49 with breast cancer.

This chain connects TRBV5-1 to TRBJ1-3, with TRBD1 identical over 7 bases. V was pared by 4 bases and J by 4 bases, with 2 bases of the junction left unmatched. Germline CDR1 reads SGHRS; CDR2 reads YFSETQ. This CDR3 comprises 13 residues. In nucleotides, the CDR3 is TGCGCCAGCAGCCAGGGGGTCGGAAACACCATATATTTT. Its translation is CASSQGVGNTIYF.

V usage is TRBV11-2 and J usage is TRBJ1-1; D possibly corresponds to TRBD1 (5 bases). V was pared by 5 bases and J by 8 bases, with 15 bases between. The germline CDR1 and CDR2 sequences are SGHAT and FQNNGV. This CDR3 comprises 13 residues. The CDR3 loop is CASSAAMGTEAFF. The DNA of the CDR3 is TGTGCCAGCAGCGCGGCCATGGGGACCGAAGCTTTCTTT.

The chain has TRBV9 and TRBJ2-3; 7 bases align to TRBD2. Per the germline V gene, CDR1 is SGDLS and CDR2 is YYNGEE. The CDR3 contains 16 residues. V shed 0 bases and J 2 bases; nucleotides not matched to a gene: 6. CDR3 nucleotides: TGTGCCAGCAGCGTAGTAGTAGCGGGCTCCACAGATACGCAGTATTTT. This translates into CASSVVVAGSTDTQYF.

CDR3 sequence (DNA): TGTGCCAGCAGTCTAAAAATAAGGGACAGGGCGGAAGAGACCCAGTACTTC. The encoded protein is CASSLKIRDRAEETQYF. This chain joins TRBV28 and TRBJ2-5; 9 positions match TRBD1. V lost 5 bases, J lost 3 bases, and 13 bases stayed unmatched. Germline loops: CDR1 MDHEN, CDR2 SYDVKM. The CDR3 runs 17 residues.

V is TRBV14 and J is TRBJ1-1, with D possibly TRBD1 on 5 matching bases. This CDR3 is built from 15 residues. V was trimmed by 1 base and J by 1 base, leaving 10 bases between them. Germline values: CDR1 SGHDN, CDR2 FVKESK. The DNA of the CDR3 is TGTGCCAGCAGCCAAGGTAGTCAGGGGAACACTGAAGCTTTCTTT. It yields the protein CASSQGSQGNTEAFF.

The gene calls are TRBV7-2 and TRBJ2-2; D possibly corresponds to TRBD1 (5 bases). Trimming cost V 5 bases and J 7 bases, with 8 bases left between them. This CDR3 contains 12 residues. Germline CDR1 and CDR2: SGHTA and FQGNSA. CDR3 region: CASSLQGGELFF. The CDR3 DNA reads as TGTGCCAGCAGCCTTCAGGGCGGGGAGCTGTTTTTT.

This chain joins TRBV5-1 and TRBJ2-3; 7 positions agree with TRBD2. V was pared by 5 bases and J by 1 base, with 16 bases of the junction left unmatched. In germline, CDR1 is SGHRS, CDR2 YFSETQ. CDR3 length: 18 residues. The CDR3 is CASSRNPGLRIGTDTQYF. CDR3 sequence (DNA): TGCGCCAGCAGTCGAAACCCGGGACTACGTATTGGCACAGATACGCAGTATTTT.

The rearrangement uses TRBV21-1 and TRBJ2-1; no DNA check was done on the table's D call, TRBD2. TRBV21-1 is a known pseudogene. The CDR3 covers 21 residues. The CDR3 sequence: CASSKGNLAPSELSSYNEQFF. The DNA of the CDR3 is TGTGCCAGCAGCAAAGGGAATTTGGCGCCTAGCGAACTTAGCTCCTACAATGAGCAGTTCTTC.

The chain couples TRBV7-8 to TRBJ2-2; D call uncertain. The germline CDR1 and CDR2 sequences are SGHVS and FQNEAQ. Trimming left V 5 bases short and J 7 bases short, with 17 bases between. The CDR3 is made up of 15 amino acids. CDR3 nucleotide sequence: TGTGCCAGCAGCCATCCGTCCGAGTTTGGCGGGGAGCTGTTTTTT. Its translation: CASSHPSEFGGELFF. Drawing the rest from reference TRBV7-8 and TRBJ2-2, the complete variable domain is GAGVSQSPRYKVAKRGQDVALRCDPISGHVSLFWYQQALGQGPEFLTYFQNEAQLDKSGLPSDRFFAERPEGSVSTLKIQRTQQEDSAVYLCASSHPSEFGGELFFGEGSRLTVL.

The genes are TRBV5-1 and TRBJ1-1; TRBD1 might be the D (5 bases). The length of the CDR3 is 15 residues. The germline V gene encodes CDR1 SGHRS and CDR2 YFSETQ. Trimming removed 4 bases from V and 1 base from J, with 14 bases in between. CDR3 bases: TGCGCCAGCAGCGACCCGGGACCCAGGAACACTGAAGCTTTCTTT. It specifies CASSDPGPRNTEAFF.

In this sample, this clone is medium-sized. The chain combines TRBV12-1 with TRBJ1-2. TRBV12-1 corresponds to a pseudogene. The CDR3 spans 12 residues. The CDR3 reads CASSFDSDGYTF. Here the CDR3 DNA reads TGTGCCAGCAGCTTTGATTCGGATGGCTACACCTTC.

The V gene is TRBV30, the J gene TRBJ2-2; 7 bases fit TRBD1. Germline loops: CDR1 GTSNPN, CDR2 SVGIG (reference sequence). Germline trimming cut 4 bases from V and 5 bases from J; bases unmatched to any gene: 10. The CDR3 is 15 amino acids. The CDR3 loop reads CAWNQGGAGTGELFF. CDR3 coding DNA: TGTGCCTGGAACCAAGGGGGCGCAGGTACCGGGGAGCTGTTTTTT.

V gene TRBV6-4 combines with J gene TRBJ2-2, with 13 bases matching TRBD2. This CDR3 spans 19 amino acids. Germline-derived CDR1 and CDR2 are MRHNA and SNTAGT. Losses at the gene ends were 2 bases for V and 4 bases for J; bases not matched to a gene: 10. CDR3 amino acids: CASSDLTSGRANGTGELFF. The CDR3 region has the DNA TGTGCCAGCAGTGACCTCACTAGCGGGAGGGCCAACGGCACCGGGGAGCTGTTTTTT.

This clone is a singleton in its sample. In nucleotides, the CDR3 is TGTGCCAGCAGAATAACAGGGAACTATGGCTACACCTTC. Translation: CASRITGNYGYTF. The chain combines TRBV6-5 with TRBJ1-2; weak D call: TRBD1 (6 bases). Germline values: CDR1 MNHEY, CDR2 SVGAGI. The CDR3 runs 13 residues. V was trimmed by 6 bases and J by 2 bases, leaving 10 bases between them.

V usage is TRBV5-4 and J usage is TRBJ2-3; tentative D call: TRBD1 (6 bases). The CDR3 is made up of 16 amino acids. Trimming stripped 4 bases from V and 2 bases from J, with 17 bases between. In germline, CDR1 is SGHNT, CDR2 YYREEE (reference sequence). The chain's CDR3 is CASSPGRAGATDTQYF. The CDR3 bases are TGTGCCAGCAGCCCTGGGCGGGCAGGGGCCACAGATACGCAGTATTTT.

This clone was seen once. The V gene is TRBV5-1, the J gene TRBJ2-7; TRBD2 matches 9 bases. The CDR3 is 16 amino acids. Germline values: CDR1 SGHRS, CDR2 YFSETQ. After removal of 0 bases from V and 2 bases from J, the junction contained 6 bases not matched to a gene. DNA of the CDR3: TGCGCCAGCAGCTTGGCCCATAGCGGGGGCCCCTACGAGCAGTACTTC. Translating gives CASSLAHSGGPYEQYF.

The chain is built from TRBV6-1 and TRBJ2-1, with TRBD2 matching over 8 bases. J lost 6 bases, V lost 2 bases, and 3 bases had no gene match. The germline gives CDR1 MNHNS, CDR2 SASEGT. CDR3 length: 14 amino acids. CDR3 amino acids: CASSESRGVNEQFF. DNA for the CDR3: TGTGCCAGCAGTGAATCGCGGGGGGTCAATGAGCAGTTCTTC.